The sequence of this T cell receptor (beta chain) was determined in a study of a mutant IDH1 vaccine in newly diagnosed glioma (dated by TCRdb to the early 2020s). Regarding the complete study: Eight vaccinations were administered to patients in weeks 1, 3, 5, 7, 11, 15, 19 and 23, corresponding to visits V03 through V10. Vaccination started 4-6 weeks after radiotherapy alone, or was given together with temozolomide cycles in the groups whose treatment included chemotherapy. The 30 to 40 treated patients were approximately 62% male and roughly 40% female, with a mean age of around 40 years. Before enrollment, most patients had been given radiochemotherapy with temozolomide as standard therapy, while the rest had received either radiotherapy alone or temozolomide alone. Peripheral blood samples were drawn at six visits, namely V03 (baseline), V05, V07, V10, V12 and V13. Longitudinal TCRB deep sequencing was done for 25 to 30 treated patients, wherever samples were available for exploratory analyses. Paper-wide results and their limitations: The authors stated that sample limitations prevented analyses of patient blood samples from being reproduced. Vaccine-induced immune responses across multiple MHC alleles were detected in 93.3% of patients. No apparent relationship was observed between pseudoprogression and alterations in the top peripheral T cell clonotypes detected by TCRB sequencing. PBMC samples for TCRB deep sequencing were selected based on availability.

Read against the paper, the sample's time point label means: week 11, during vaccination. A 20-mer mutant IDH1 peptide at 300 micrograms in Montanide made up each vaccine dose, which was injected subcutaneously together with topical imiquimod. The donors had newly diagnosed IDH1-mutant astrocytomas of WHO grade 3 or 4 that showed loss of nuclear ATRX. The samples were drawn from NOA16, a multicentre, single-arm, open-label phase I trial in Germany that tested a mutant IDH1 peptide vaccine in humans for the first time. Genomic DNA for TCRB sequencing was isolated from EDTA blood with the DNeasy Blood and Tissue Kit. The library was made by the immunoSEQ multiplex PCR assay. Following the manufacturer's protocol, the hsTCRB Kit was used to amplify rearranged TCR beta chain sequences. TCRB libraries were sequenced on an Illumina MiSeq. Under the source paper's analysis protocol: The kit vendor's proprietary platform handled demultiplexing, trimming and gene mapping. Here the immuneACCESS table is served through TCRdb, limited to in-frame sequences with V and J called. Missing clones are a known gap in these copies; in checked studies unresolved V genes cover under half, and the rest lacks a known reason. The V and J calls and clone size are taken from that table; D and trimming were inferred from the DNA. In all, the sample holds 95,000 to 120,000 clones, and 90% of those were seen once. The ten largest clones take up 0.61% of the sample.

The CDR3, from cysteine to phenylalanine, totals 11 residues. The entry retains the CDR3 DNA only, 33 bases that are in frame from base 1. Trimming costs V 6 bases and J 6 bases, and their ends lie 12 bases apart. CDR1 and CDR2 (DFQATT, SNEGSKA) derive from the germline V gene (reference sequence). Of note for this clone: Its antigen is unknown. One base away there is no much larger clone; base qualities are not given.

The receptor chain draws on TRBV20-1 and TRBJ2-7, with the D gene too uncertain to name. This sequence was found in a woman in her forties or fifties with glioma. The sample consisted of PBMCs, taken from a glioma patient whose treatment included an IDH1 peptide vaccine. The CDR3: CSAGQPAEQYF. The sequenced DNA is TGCAGTGCGGGTCAGCCGGCCGAGCAGTACTTC.